This T cell receptor (beta chain) appears in the sequencing data of a study of CD8+ T cells in alopecia areata. Study at large: Administration of oral tofacitinib to treated patients was at 5 to 10 mg twice daily.

Whole-study results and caveats: In lesional scalp, particularly from alopecia totalis/universalis, clonality was higher than in normal scalp.

Comments on this clone: The antigen is undetermined.

Sequencing templates came from extracted RNA that was reverse transcribed into cDNA. The table came from immunoSEQ multiplex PCR; TCRdb's copy has only in-frame clones and leaves some out. The sample contains about 91,000 clones, 35% to 50% of which appear only once. This receptor was obtained from a human donor with alopecia areata. The sequenced sample was CD4+ T cells sorted from blood.

This CDR3 reads CSVAPGTANTGELFF. CDR3 DNA sequence: TGCAGCGTTGCCCCCGGGACGGCGAACACCGGGGAGCTGTTTTTT. The rearrangement links TRBV29-1 to TRBJ2-2, with D possibly called TRBD1 or TRBD2 (5 bases each). V gave up 4 bases and J gave up 0 bases, with 12 bases separating them. Germline lookup yields CDR1 SQVTM and CDR2 ANQGSEA. This CDR3 comprises 15 residues.